The 10 T cell receptor beta chains below were found in one sample sequenced in a study of blood T cells in healthy people across ages. A sample-barcoded 5' primer and a J-beta primer mix were used in a second PCR of roughly 7 to 12 cycles. TCRdb re-called the 5' RACE reads with MiXCR, one entry per CDR3 protein. The sample includes about 1.4 million distinct CDR3 sequences, approximately 59% of them seen just once. Specimen: blood. The receptor source for this set is a man younger than 35 in good health.

The CDR3 coding sequence is TGTGCCAGCAGTCTGACGGCTATCGAAATCCCCCTCCACTTT. It is translated as CASSLTAIEIPLHF. V and J are TRBV12-3 or TRBV12-4 and TRBJ1-6; no firm D call. CDR3 length: 14 residues. Between the trimmed V and J ends, which lost 5 bases and 13 bases, there was a span of 18 bases.

This chain joins TRBV20-1 and TRBJ2-1; 9 positions agree with TRBD2. The J segment lost 4 bases and the V segment lost 0 bases, leaving 4 bases of the junction unmatched. Germline CDR1 is DFQATT and CDR2 is SNEGSKA (reference sequence). The CDR3 runs 15 residues. The CDR3 sequence: CSARDGGGAYNEQFF. The DNA for the CDR3 is TGCAGTGCTAGAGATGGCGGGGGGGCTTACAATGAGCAGTTCTTC.

This chain joins TRBV2 and TRBJ2-7; TRBD1 matches at 7 bases. Trimming took 4 bases from V and 5 from J; bases not matched to a gene: 8. Germline lookup yields CDR1 SNHLY and CDR2 FYNNEI. The CDR3 runs to 14 residues. CDR3 bases: TGTGCCAGCAGTGGGACAGGCGAACGGGACGAGCAGTACTTC. Translated, it gives CASSGTGERDEQYF.

J is TRBJ1-2 and V is TRBV12-3 or TRBV12-4; D gene uncertain. The CDR3 sequence is 11 residues long. The V end was cut by 5 bases, the J end by 6 bases, with 7 bases between. CDR3 DNA: TGTGCCAGCAGTGTTCAGGATGGCTACACCTTC. Encoded protein: CASSVQDGYTF.

This clonotype showed up just once. The junction departs from germline at one end; a sequencing error may be responsible. This chain joins TRBV7-9 and TRBJ2-7; the D gene is possibly TRBD2 (6 bases). Germline-derived CDR1 and CDR2 are SEHNR and FQNEAQ (reference sequence). This CDR3 has 13 amino acids. CDR3 coding DNA: TGTGCCAACAGCTTGGGGACTTCCTACGAGCAGTACTTC. Translation: CANSLGTSYEQYF.

CDR3 loop: CASSLEPGGNYEQYF. The DNA of the CDR3 is TGCGCCAGCAGCTTGGAACCCGGGGGAAACTACGAGCAGTACTTC. The chain combines TRBV5-1 with TRBJ2-7, with D possibly being TRBD2 (6 bases). Deletions cut 0 bases from V and 3 bases from J, with 13 bases between. The CDR3 has 15 residues. The germline CDR1 and CDR2 sequences are SGHRS and YFSETQ.

This chain connects TRBV27 to TRBJ2-3; D gene unclear. V was cut by 6 bases and J by 0 bases, with 10 bases left in between. The CDR3 runs to 14 residues. Germline assignment: CDR1 MNHEY and CDR2 SMNVEV (reference sequence). The CDR3 sequence is CASSGPDSTDTQYF. The DNA for the CDR3 is TGTGCCAGCAGCGGGCCAGATAGCACAGATACGCAGTATTTT.

This chain joins TRBV9 and TRBJ2-5; D not resolved. This CDR3 is 14 amino acids long. Germline V gives CDR1 SGDLS, CDR2 YYNGEE. With 0 bases removed from V and 2 bases from J, the gap between germline ends came to 8 bases. For the CDR3, the DNA is TGTGCCAGCAGCGTAGGAGGAGCTCAAGAGACCCAGTACTTC. Translating gives CASSVGGAQETQYF. Based on the CDR3 plus reference TRBV9 and TRBJ2-5, the full variable domain is DSGVTQTPKHLITATGQRVTLRCSPRSGDLSVYWYQQSLDQGLQFLIQYYNGEERAKGNILERFSAQQFPDLHSELNLSSLELGDSALYFCASSVGGAQETQYFGPGTRLLVL.

V usage is TRBV7-9 and J usage is TRBJ2-5; 7 bases are a match to TRBD2. Trimming removed 6 bases from V and 0 bases from J; junction bases left unmatched: 4. The CDR3 length is 14 residues. Germline CDR1 and CDR2: SEHNR and FQNEAQ (reference sequence). The CDR3, as DNA: TGTGCCAGCAGAACAGCGGGACACCAAGAGACCCAGTACTTC. It translates to CASRTAGHQETQYF. The full variable domain, its missing parts supplied by reference TRBV7-9 and TRBJ2-5, is DTGVSQNPRHKITKRGQNVTFRCDPISEHNRLYWYRQTLGQGPEFLTYFQNEAQLEKSRLLSDRFSAERPKGSFSTLEIQRTEQGDSAMYLCASRTAGHQETQYFGPGTRLLVL.

This chain links TRBV15 with TRBJ2-7; tentatively, D is TRBD1 or TRBD2 (5 bases each). V shed 1 base and J shed 7 bases, with 14 bases lying between them. Germline V gene lookup returns CDR1 LNHNV and CDR2 YYDKDF (reference sequence). The CDR3 runs to 14 residues. CDR3 nucleotide sequence: TGTGCCACCAGCAGAGTGAGGAGCGAGGGGGAGCAGTACTTC. This translates into CATSRVRSEGEQYF.